These T cell receptor beta chains were read from a single sample in a study of T cell clonotyping in hematopoietic cell transplantation. Assay used: immunoSEQ multiplex PCR; TCRdb lists only in-frame clones, some missing. This sample carries more than 10,000 clones, about 80% of them seen once, and the ten largest clones take less than 7%. The material sequenced was PBMCs, taken 100 days after allogeneic stem cell transplant. The receptors were sampled from a female patient aged 35 to 55 who had an allogeneic stem cell transplant from a related donor, so T cells may come from the graft donor. Some clones in this sample may be carry-over from other donors' samples. Each CDR3 is given with its conserved first and last residue. D genes are given only for firm matches. Some rows mark clone size as missing; the rest say once, few, many or name a class of expanded clone.

v_call: TRBV30
clone_size: NA
d_call: NA
j_call: TRBJ1-6
cdr3_nt: TGTGCCTGGAGTTCTAAGACAGCGGGAAATAATTCACCCCTCCACTTT
cdr3_aa: CAWSSKTAGNNSPLHF

v_call: TRBV27
clone_size: NA
d_call: NA
j_call: TRBJ1-4
cdr3_nt: TGTGCCAGCAGTCAAAACACGGGACGGACGAATGAAAAACTGTTTTTT
cdr3_aa: CASSQNTGRTNEKLFF

v_call: TRBV2
clone_size: NA
d_call: NA
j_call: TRBJ1-5
cdr3_nt: TGTGCCAGCAGTGTGATTCTCGCGGTTCGTCAGCCCCAGCATTTT
cdr3_aa: CASSVILAVRQPQHF

v_call: TRBV10-1
clone_size: once
d_call: NA
j_call: TRBJ1-1
cdr3_nt: TGCGCCAGCAGCACAGGCCGGGCCTCGAACACTGAAGCTTTCTTT
cdr3_aa: CASSTGRASNTEAFF

v_call: TRBV6-5
clone_size: NA
d_call: NA
j_call: TRBJ1-2
cdr3_nt: TGTGCCAGCACCCAAGGGCGGGGGCTCGTCTATGGCTACACCTTC
cdr3_aa: CASTQGRGLVYGYTF

v_call: TRBV9
clone_size: NA
d_call: NA
j_call: TRBJ2-5
cdr3_nt: TGTGCCAGCAGCGTAGCGCGGTCAGAGACCCAGTACTTC
cdr3_aa: CASSVARSETQYF

v_call: TRBV6-5
clone_size: NA
d_call: NA
j_call: TRBJ2-2
cdr3_nt: TGTGCCAGCAGTCCCCAACAGCTCACCGGGGAGCTGTTTTTT
cdr3_aa: CASSPQQLTGELFF

v_call: TRBV25-1
clone_size: NA
d_call: NA
j_call: TRBJ1-2
cdr3_nt: TGTGCCAGCAAAGCCCTAGGTACGGGCTACACCTTC
cdr3_aa: CASKALGTGYTF

v_call: TRBV5-4
clone_size: NA
d_call: NA
j_call: TRBJ2-5
cdr3_nt: TGTGCCAGCAGCGGGAGCAAAATAGCGGCCCATAAGGAGACCCAGTACTTC
cdr3_aa: CASSGSKIAAHKETQYF

v_call: TRBV19
clone_size: once
d_call: NA
j_call: TRBJ1-4
cdr3_nt: TGTGCCAGTAGCGTGACCTCCTTGGTAGAACTGTTTTTT
cdr3_aa: CASSVTSLVELFF

v_call: TRBV29-1
clone_size: NA
d_call: NA
j_call: TRBJ1-3
cdr3_nt: TGCAGCGTTGACAGGGCTAACACCATATATTTT
cdr3_aa: CSVDRANTIYF

v_call: TRBV6-5
clone_size: NA
d_call: NA
j_call: TRBJ1-1
cdr3_nt: TGTGCCAGCAGTTACAAGGCTACGGCTTTCTTT
cdr3_aa: CASSYKATAFF

v_call: TRBV7-8
clone_size: NA
d_call: NA
j_call: TRBJ2-2
cdr3_nt: TGTGCCAGCACCGCGGGCGGGGAGCTGTTTTTT
cdr3_aa: CASTAGGELFF

v_call: TRBV25-1
clone_size: NA
d_call: NA
j_call: TRBJ1-1
cdr3_nt: TGTGCCAGCAGTGAGGGCAGCGGGTGGACTGAAGCTTTCTTT
cdr3_aa: CASSEGSGWTEAFF

v_call: TRBV9
clone_size: NA
d_call: NA
j_call: TRBJ2-3
cdr3_nt: TGTGCCAGCAGCGTAGATCATCAGCCAGATACGCAGTATTTT
cdr3_aa: CASSVDHQPDTQYF

v_call: TRBV9
clone_size: once
d_call: NA
j_call: TRBJ2-3
cdr3_nt: TGTGCCAGCAGCGTAGTAGGGTGGGGCACAGATACGCAGTATTTT
cdr3_aa: CASSVVGWGTDTQYF